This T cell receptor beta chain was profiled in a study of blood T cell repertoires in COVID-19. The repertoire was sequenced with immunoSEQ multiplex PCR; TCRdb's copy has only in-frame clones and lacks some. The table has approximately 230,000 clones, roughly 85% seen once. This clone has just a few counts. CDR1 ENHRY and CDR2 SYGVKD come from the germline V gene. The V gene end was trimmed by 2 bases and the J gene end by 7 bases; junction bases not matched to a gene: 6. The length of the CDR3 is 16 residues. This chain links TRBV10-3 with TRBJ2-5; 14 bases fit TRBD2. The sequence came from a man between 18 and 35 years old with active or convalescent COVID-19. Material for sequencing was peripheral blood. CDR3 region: CAISEGLAGGPRTQYF. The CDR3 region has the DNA TGTGCCATCAGTGAGGGACTAGCGGGGGGTCCCAGGACCCAGTACTTC.